This TCR beta chain was retrieved from a study of blood T cell repertoires in COVID-19. Study at large: Sites in the United States, Italy and Spain provided acute and convalescent COVID-19 samples. Sample material is recorded as cDNA or gDNA derived from T cells, B-cell-depleted T cells, or PBMCs.

J was trimmed by 1 base and V by 4 bases; bases with no gene match: 5. The CDR3 length is 15 residues. In germline, CDR1 is GTSNPN, CDR2 SVGIG (reference sequence). This clone turned up a few times. Authors' processing steps: The assay estimated nucleated cells by amplifying reference gene primers. Libraries were prepared by immunoSEQ multiplex PCR; TCRdb keeps only in-frame clonotypes and omits some of them. V and J calls and clone size come straight from that table; D and trimming were deduced from the DNA. The data contain more than 9,500 clones, 85% to 90% of them singletons. J is TRBJ2-2 and V is TRBV30, with 8 bases that match TRBD2. The sample was peripheral blood. This receptor was taken from a woman aged 60-70 years with active COVID-19. The CDR3 DNA sequence: TGTGCCTGGAACACCGGGGGGGTGAACACCGGGGAGCTGTTTTTT. Amino acids: CAWNTGGVNTGELFF. Together with reference TRBV30 and TRBJ2-2, the CDR3 gives the full variable domain: SQTIHQWPATLVQPVGSPLSLECTVEGTSNPNLYWYRQAAGRGLQLLFYSVGIGQISSEVPQNLSASRPQDRQFILSSKKLLLSDSGFYLCAWNTGGVNTGELFFGEGSRLTVL.